The clone carrying this T cell receptor beta chain was seen repeatedly, ten times or more. This record belongs to a study of human T cells and chemical hapten exposure. This CDR3 contains 16 residues. V lost 0 bases, J lost 5 bases, and 13 bases lay in between. Germline-derived CDR1 and CDR2 are SGHDN and FVKESK. The library put unique molecular identifiers onto individual cDNA molecules. Each CDR3 protein is one row after TCRdb ran MiXCR on the RACE reads. The data show a few hundred thousand distinct CDR3 sequences, roughly 5% seen once. The time point was: patch test 1, 2 weeks after DPC sensitization. Treatment meaning: therapeutic diphenylcyclopropenone sensitization with weekly scalp DPC. Blood draws preceded each patch test application. Extraction of total RNA was performed on unfractionated whole blood.

The chain links TRBV14 to TRBJ2-2; D is perhaps TRBD2 (6 bases). The sample here was whole blood, taken in connection with sensitization to the hapten diphenylcyclopropenone (DPC). The receptor comes from a woman aged 45-59 years with alopecia areata. Some clones in this sample may be carry-over from other donors' samples. CDR3 DNA sequence: TGTGCCAGCAGCCAAGAAGGCCTGGGAGGTACCGGGGAGCTGTTTTTT. This encodes CASSQEGLGGTGELFF. Full variable domain (missing parts from reference TRBV14 and TRBJ2-2): EAGVTQFPSHSVIEKGQTVTLRCDPISGHDNLYWYRRVMGKEIKFLLHFVKESKQDESGMPNNRFLAERTGGTYSTLKVQPAELEDSGVYFCASSQEGLGGTGELFFGEGSRLTVL.